The 16 T cell receptor beta chains reported below all come from one sample, sequenced in a study of control samples from healthy donors and cancer patients. Some clones are missing from TCRdb's copy, which holds only in-frame ones; the method was immunoSEQ multiplex PCR. The table has approximately 100,000 clones, approximately 90% seen once; the top ten hold about 7.8%. Material: blood. The receptors shown here come from a man aged 25 to 40 in good health.

The chain links TRBV11-2 to TRBJ2-2, with D possibly being TRBD2 (7 bases). V lost 6 bases and J lost 5, with 19 bases in between. In germline, CDR1 is SGHAT, CDR2 FQNNGV. CDR3 length: 16 residues. Here the CDR3 reads CASRPIGGLVTGELFF. The DNA of the CDR3 is TGTGCCAGCAGACCAATCGGGGGGCTGGTTACCGGGGAGCTGTTTTTT.

This rearrangement joins TRBV6-5 to TRBJ1-2, with D maybe TRBD1 (5 bases). Per germline, CDR1 MNHEY and CDR2 SVGAGI. Trimming took off 6 bases at V and 3 bases at J, with 11 bases between the two ends. The CDR3 is made up of 13 amino acids. The CDR3 sequence: CASRAGLDYGYTF. As DNA, the CDR3 is TGTGCCAGCAGGGCGGGACTCGACTATGGCTACACCTTC.

V is TRBV9 and J is TRBJ2-2, with 10 bases identical to TRBD2. CDR1 and CDR2 (germline): SGDLS, YYNGEE. This CDR3 has 16 amino acids. V shed 3 bases and J 8 bases; nucleotides not matched to a gene: 10. The CDR3 sequence: CASSAWTSGGRGELFF. CDR3 DNA: TGTGCCAGCAGCGCGTGGACTAGCGGAGGCAGGGGGGAGCTGTTTTTT.

This chain connects TRBV9 to TRBJ2-1, with 7 bases that match TRBD2. This CDR3 comprises 14 residues. The ends lost 0 bases at V and 8 bases at J; junction bases unmatched: 5. Germline V gives CDR1 SGDLS, CDR2 YYNGEE. Here the CDR3 reads CASSVVEGGDEQFF. In DNA form, the CDR3 reads TGTGCCAGCAGCGTAGTCGAGGGAGGGGATGAGCAGTTCTTC.

The chain's CDR3 is CASSSADPPYEQYV. The DNA for the CDR3 is TGTGCCAGCAGCTCGGCAGATCCCCCCTACGAGCAGTACGTC. This sequence joins TRBV13 and TRBJ2-7; no reliable D call. V lost 4 bases, J lost 2 bases, and 12 bases lay in between. Germline lookup yields CDR1 PRHDT and CDR2 FYEKMQ (reference sequence). This CDR3 spans 14 amino acids.

The chain recombines TRBV10-2 with TRBJ1-1; D unclear. Between the trimmed V and J ends, which lost 3 bases and 3 bases, there was a span of 11 bases. Germline CDR1 reads WSHSY; CDR2 reads SAAADI. This CDR3 spans 14 amino acids. Here the CDR3 DNA reads TGCGCCAGCAGTGAATCGACGGTTTACACTGAAGCTTTCTTT. Amino acids: CASSESTVYTEAFF.

This chain uses TRBV29-1 with TRBJ1-2, with TRBD1 identical over 7 bases. The CDR3 is 13 residues long. Germline V gene data show CDR1 as SQVTM and CDR2 as ANQGSEA. The ends lost 7 bases at V and 4 bases at J; junction bases unmatched: 9. The CDR3 nucleotides are TGCAGCGCCTCCGACAGGGCCCCCTATGGCTACACCTTC. It codes for CSASDRAPYGYTF.

The rearrangement joins TRBV11-2 to TRBJ2-5, with 9 bases that match TRBD2. The CDR3 has 16 amino acids. In germline, CDR1 is SGHAT, CDR2 FQNNGV. V lost 3 bases, J lost 2 bases, and 7 bases stayed unmatched. CDR3 nucleotide sequence: TGTGCCAGCAGCTTGTCCAGCGGGGGGATACAAGAGACCCAGTACTTC. Translation gives CASSLSSGGIQETQYF.

This chain links TRBV2 with TRBJ2-7; possible D gene TRBD1, 5 bases. The CDR3 length is 13 residues. CDR1 is SNHLY, CDR2 FYNNEI, per germline. V was cut by 8 bases and J by 3 bases, with 14 bases left in between. CDR3 sequence (DNA): TGTGCCAGCGGCCTGGACATTAACTACGAGCAGTACTTC. It yields the protein CASGLDINYEQYF.

A few counts support this clone. The chain links TRBV5-1 to TRBJ2-5, with 9 nucleotides matching TRBD1. CDR3 length: 15 amino acids. With 4 bases clipped from V and 1 base from J, the junction kept 5 bases outside the gene matches. The V gene's germline CDR1 is SGHRS and CDR2 YFSETQ. CDR3 coding DNA: TGCGCCAGCAGCCCGGACAGGGGATCCCAAGAGACCCAGTACTTC. Protein sequence: CASSPDRGSQETQYF.

This chain links TRBV2 with TRBJ2-5; unclear D gene. V was pared by 5 bases and J by 1 base, with 5 bases between. CDR1 is SNHLY, CDR2 FYNNEI, per germline. This CDR3 region has 12 residues. The CDR3 sequence is CASSYTQETQYF. CDR3 DNA sequence: TGTGCCAGCAGTTACACCCAAGAGACCCAGTACTTC.

This clone was observed a handful of times. This sequence joins TRBV14 and TRBJ1-2; no firm D call. This CDR3 has 15 amino acids. With 4 bases removed from V and 4 bases from J, the gap between germline ends came to 16 bases. The germline V gene has CDR1 SGHDN and CDR2 FVKESK. CDR3 in DNA: TGTGCCAGCAGCCTCCGTCAGGCCACCATCTATGGCTACACCTTC. Translating it yields CASSLRQATIYGYTF. Combining the CDR3 with reference TRBV14 and TRBJ1-2 gives the whole variable domain EAGVTQFPSHSVIEKGQTVTLRCDPISGHDNLYWYRRVMGKEIKFLLHFVKESKQDESGMPNNRFLAERTGGTYSTLKVQPAELEDSGVYFCASSLRQATIYGYTFGSGTRLTVV.

The table lists this clone with a few counts. The V and J genes are TRBV11-2 and TRBJ1-3; D may be TRBD1 (5 bases). V lost 5 bases and J lost 0, with 14 bases in between. This CDR3 is 16 amino acids long. Germline V gene sequence: CDR1 SGHAT, CDR2 FQNNGV. The CDR3 region is CASSKGRDSSGNTIYF. The CDR3 DNA follows: TGTGCCAGCAGCAAGGGGCGGGATTCCTCTGGAAACACCATATATTTT.

CDR3 protein: CAAGQQYEQYF. The CDR3 DNA reads as TGTGCCGCCGGACAGCAGTACGAGCAGTACTTC. The chain couples TRBV24-1 to TRBJ2-7; possible D gene TRBD1, 6 bases. This CDR3 contains 11 residues. Trimming cost V 12 bases and J 4 bases, with 12 bases left between them. Germline-derived CDR1 and CDR2 are KGHDR and SFDVKD.

The chain joins TRBV30 to TRBJ2-5; D is possibly TRBD2 (6 bases). Germline CDR1 and CDR2: GTSNPN and SVGIG (reference sequence). This CDR3 has 17 amino acids. Trimming pared 2 bases from V and 2 bases from J, leaving 21 bases between. The CDR3 DNA reads TGTGCCTGGAGTAAAGGGATCGGAGGGGCCCTACAAGAGACCCAGTACTTC. It translates to CAWSKGIGGALQETQYF.

J is TRBJ2-1 and V is TRBV11-1; possible D gene TRBD2, 6 bases. CDR3 length: 15 amino acids. The ends were cut back, 8 bases at V and 4 bases at J, with 18 bases in the middle. Germline CDR1 is SGHAT and CDR2 is FQDESV (reference sequence). CDR3 loop: CASGADGGFYNEQFF. The CDR3 DNA sequence: TGTGCCAGCGGGGCCGACGGGGGTTTTTACAATGAGCAGTTCTTC.